Each of the 15 T cell receptor beta chains below was sequenced from the same sample in a study of blood T cell repertoires in COVID-19. Data came from immunoSEQ multiplex PCR; TCRdb stores just in-frame clones and leaves some out. Here the sample spans about 170,000 clones, about 85% being singletons. Specimen: peripheral blood. Receptors originate from a woman older than 75 in a cohort sampled during active or convalescent COVID-19.

The rearrangement links TRBV4-1 to TRBJ1-2; TRBD1 agrees at 10 bases. Germline V gene sequence: CDR1 MGHRA, CDR2 YSYEKL. With 2 bases clipped from V and 1 base from J, the junction kept 7 bases outside the gene matches. The CDR3 is 17 amino acids. The CDR3 reads CASSQNSGTGDNYGYTF. The CDR3 coding sequence is TGCGCCAGCAGCCAAAACTCCGGGACAGGGGATAACTATGGCTACACCTTC.

The DNA for the CDR3 is TGTGCCAGCAGCGTAGGTCTAGCGGGGGGTTCCTACGAGCAGTACTTC. Amino acid sequence: CASSVGLAGGSYEQYF. The gene calls are TRBV9 and TRBJ2-7, with 11 bases fitting TRBD2. This CDR3 spans 16 amino acids. J was trimmed by 1 base and V by 0 bases; bases with no gene match: 3. Per germline, CDR1 SGDLS and CDR2 YYNGEE.

This clone appeared once. V gene TRBV19 combines with J gene TRBJ2-7; the D gene is possibly TRBD2 (6 bases). From germline, CDR1 is LNHDA and CDR2 SQIVND (reference sequence). CDR3 size: 15 residues. Trimming stripped 5 bases from V and 2 bases from J, with 16 bases between. As DNA, the CDR3 is TGTGCCAGTAGTCCACCGATTGGGGGGACCTACGAGCAGTACGTC. Encoded protein: CASSPPIGGTYEQYV.

The chain carries TRBV27 and TRBJ2-6, with 14 bases fitting TRBD2. In germline, CDR1 is MNHEY, CDR2 SMNVEV (reference sequence). The CDR3 sequence is 19 residues long. After removal of 10 bases from V and 4 bases from J, the junction contained 15 bases not matched to a gene. The CDR3 region is CATARTSGRPVGGANVLTF. DNA for the CDR3: TGTGCCACCGCCCGGACTAGCGGGAGGCCCGTAGGAGGGGCCAACGTCCTGACTTTC.

The chain combines TRBV28 with TRBJ2-5, with 7 bases lining up with TRBD1. The CDR3 covers 15 residues. CDR1 and CDR2 from the germline V gene are MDHEN and SYDVKM. V shed 5 bases and J 7 bases; nucleotides not matched to a gene: 13. The CDR3 bases are TGTGCCAGCAGTAACCCCCGACAGGGCTCGTGGACCCAGTACTTC. Encoded protein: CASSNPRQGSWTQYF. Filled out from reference TRBV28 and TRBJ2-5, the complete variable domain reads DVKVTQSSRYLVKRTGEKVFLECVQDMDHENMFWYRQDPGLGLRLIYFSYDVKMKEKGDIPEGYSVSREKKERFSLILESASTNQTSMYLCASSNPRQGSWTQYFGPGTRLLVL.

The chain is built from TRBV29-1 and TRBJ2-2, with 8 positions matching TRBD1. The V segment lost 7 bases and the J segment 4 bases; nucleotides outside the gene matches: 2. CDR1 and CDR2 (germline): SQVTM, ANQGSEA. This CDR3 contains 12 residues. Here the CDR3 reads CSADRATGELFF. CDR3 DNA: TGCAGCGCGGACAGGGCCACCGGGGAGCTGTTTTTT.

This rearrangement joins TRBV19 to TRBJ1-3; 7 nucleotides match TRBD1. CDR3 length equals 14 residues. In germline, CDR1 is LNHDA, CDR2 SQIVND (reference sequence). The V gene end was trimmed by 7 bases and the J gene end by 3 bases; junction bases not matched to a gene: 6. The chain's CDR3 is CASTLGQLGNTIYF. The CDR3 DNA reads as TGTGCCAGTACCCTGGGACAGCTTGGAAACACCATATATTTT.

The rearrangement links TRBV4-2 to TRBJ1-3; 7 bases map to TRBD1. Germline V gives CDR1 LGHNA, CDR2 YNFKEQ. The CDR3 extends over 16 amino acids. V lost 4 bases to trimming and J lost 0 bases; unmatched junction nucleotides: 6. The CDR3, as DNA: TGTGCCAGCAGCCGACCGGGACAGACCTCTGGAAACACCATATATTTT. Protein: CASSRPGQTSGNTIYF.

The V and J genes are TRBV30 and TRBJ1-2, with 8 positions matching TRBD1. The V gene end was trimmed by 0 bases and the J gene end by 0 bases; junction bases not matched to a gene: 6. There are 16 residues in the CDR3. Germline V gene sequence: CDR1 GTSNPN, CDR2 SVGIG (reference sequence). In nucleotides, the CDR3 is TGTGCCTGGAGTGTACCCCGGACAGGGCCTAACTATGGCTACACCTTC. Encoded protein: CAWSVPRTGPNYGYTF.

V gene TRBV19 combines with J gene TRBJ1-5; D gene ambiguous. The CDR3 has 14 residues. From germline, CDR1 is LNHDA and CDR2 SQIVND (reference sequence). V dropped 4 bases and J dropped 7 bases, with 14 bases sitting between them. The CDR3 sequence: CASSTGYGSQPQHF. In DNA form, the CDR3 reads TGTGCCAGTAGTACCGGGTACGGTTCCCAGCCCCAGCATTTT.

This chain links TRBV6-6 with TRBJ1-2; tentative D call: TRBD1 (5 bases). Trimming cost V 6 bases and J 5 bases, with 25 bases left between them. This CDR3 region has 17 residues. Germline lookup yields CDR1 MNHNY and CDR2 SVGAGI (reference sequence). The CDR3 protein is CASSRSRVLRGIYGYTF. CDR3 in DNA: TGTGCCAGCAGCCGAAGCAGGGTTCTTAGAGGCATATATGGCTACACCTTC.

This clone was seen just once. The chain carries TRBV9 and TRBJ2-2, with D possibly being TRBD1 (6 bases). Looked up from germline, CDR1 is SGDLS and CDR2 is YYNGEE. The V gene lost 0 bases and the J gene lost 7 bases, with 10 bases spanning the gap. The length of the CDR3 is 14 residues. The CDR3 nucleotides read TGTGCCAGCAGCGTAGCTGGGGGCTACGGGGAGCTGTTTTTT. Translated, it gives CASSVAGGYGELFF.

This clone turned up a few times. This chain connects TRBV10-3 to TRBJ1-1; 9 nucleotides agree with TRBD1. Trimming took 0 bases from V and 2 from J; bases not matched to a gene: 4. This CDR3 has 16 residues. Germline CDR1 and CDR2: ENHRY and SYGVKD. The CDR3 bases are TGTGCCATCAGTGAGTCGGTGGGACAGGGAAACACTGAAGCTTTCTTT. Protein product: CAISESVGQGNTEAFF.

This clone was recorded only once. The rearrangement links TRBV27 to TRBJ1-4; D unclear. The CDR3 contains 14 residues. Germline CDR1 reads MNHEY; CDR2 reads SMNVEV (reference sequence). Trimming removed 3 bases at V and 4 bases at J, with 9 bases between. CDR3 sequence: CASSFGLSNEKLFF. CDR3 nucleotides: TGTGCCAGCAGTTTTGGACTTAGTAATGAAAAACTGTTTTTT.

In DNA form, the CDR3 reads TGTGCCAGCAGTCGGACAGCTAGCAATCAGCCCCAGCATTTT. Translation: CASSRTASNQPQHF. V usage is TRBV6-2 or TRBV6-3 and J usage is TRBJ1-5; possibly TRBD1 for D (6 bases). This CDR3 has 14 amino acids. The V end lost 5 bases, the J end lost 0 bases, and 8 bases lay between the germline ends. Germline V gene data show CDR1 as MNHEY and CDR2 as SVGEGT.